This passage covers 31 T cell receptor beta chains from one sample sequenced in a study of T-cell memory formation after mild COVID-19. One entry per CDR3 protein, called by TCRdb with MiXCR from the 5' RACE reads. The profile covers approximately 500,000 distinct CDR3 sequences, with around a quarter appearing a single time and around 12% taken by the ten largest. Sequenced input: PBMCs or a T cell subset sorted from them (not recorded which). All receptors come from an adult woman who had mild COVID-19 (a few samples of this study predate the infection). Cell type and time point are not known.

The genes are TRBV30 and TRBJ1-2; D unresolved. Trimming stripped 4 bases from V and 6 bases from J, with 12 bases between. Germline V gene lookup returns CDR1 GTSNPN and CDR2 SVGIG (reference sequence). The CDR3 sequence is 12 residues long. Written as DNA, the CDR3 is TGTGCCTGGACAGTTCGTATAAATGGCTACACCTTC. It encodes CAWTVRINGYTF. Drawing the rest from reference TRBV30 and TRBJ1-2, the complete variable domain is SQTIHQWPATLVQPVGSPLSLECTVEGTSNPNLYWYRQAAGRGLQLLFYSVGIGQISSEVPQNLSASRPQDRQFILSSKKLLLSDSGFYLCAWTVRINGYTFGSGTRLTVV.

This clonotype was seen only a few times. This rearrangement joins TRBV20-1 to TRBJ2-5, with 7 bases aligning to TRBD2. Germline V gene lookup returns CDR1 DFQATT and CDR2 SNEGSKA (reference sequence). This CDR3 is built from 13 residues. Trimming cost V 7 bases and J 4 bases; bases outside gene matches: 9. The CDR3 loop reads CSVSGITPETQYF. The CDR3 nucleotides read TGCAGTGTAAGCGGGATTACGCCAGAGACCCAGTACTTC.

This clonotype was counted between two and nine times. The gene calls are TRBV2 and TRBJ2-1, with 11 bases aligning to TRBD2. Germline V gives CDR1 SNHLY, CDR2 FYNNEI. The CDR3 runs to 15 residues. Germline trimming cut 4 bases from V and 4 bases from J; bases unmatched to any gene: 3. The CDR3 sequence: CASSVVAGGYNEQFF. CDR3 in DNA: TGTGCCAGCAGTGTCGTAGCGGGGGGGTACAATGAGCAGTTCTTC.

The chain couples TRBV5-1 to TRBJ2-6; D gene uncertain. Germline assignment: CDR1 SGHRS and CDR2 YFSETQ. V shed 2 bases and J shed 0 bases, with 12 bases lying between them. This CDR3 has 17 residues. The CDR3 DNA reads TGCGCCAGCAGCTTAATTGGTGGAGACTCTGGGGCCAACGTCCTGACTTTC. This encodes CASSLIGGDSGANVLTF.

The chain recombines TRBV29-1 with TRBJ1-2; possibly TRBD1 for D (5 bases). The CDR3 is 11 amino acids. With 2 bases removed from V and 5 bases from J, the gap between germline ends came to 6 bases. The germline gives CDR1 SQVTM, CDR2 ANQGSEA. CDR3 in amino acids: CSVEQGYGYTF. CDR3 coding DNA: TGCAGCGTTGAACAGGGATATGGCTACACCTTC.

This clonotype was picked up a small number of times. V and J are TRBV12-3 or TRBV12-4 and TRBJ1-1; 7 bases fit TRBD1. V trimming: 5 bases; J trimming: 1 base; junction bases outside the gene matches: 4. The CDR3 is 14 amino acids. CDR3 DNA sequence: TGTGCCAGCAGTGAGGGGGCGCAGAACACTGAAGCTTTCTTT. Protein product: CASSEGAQNTEAFF.

The chain carries TRBV7-8 and TRBJ2-2; 7 bases agree with TRBD1. This CDR3 has 17 residues. Unmatched junction bases numbered 10, after V lost 6 bases and J lost 0 bases. Germline CDR1 SGHVS, CDR2 FQNEAQ. CDR3 sequence reads: CASSRGPGTANTGELFF. CDR3 coding DNA: TGTGCCAGCAGTAGAGGCCCCGGGACAGCGAACACCGGGGAGCTGTTTTTT.

The chain joins TRBV7-6 to TRBJ2-7; 13 nucleotides agree with TRBD2. This CDR3 spans 16 amino acids. Germline CDR1 and CDR2: SGHVS and FNYEAQ. The junction had 9 bases not matched to a gene; V was cut back by 4 bases and J by 6 bases. CDR3 DNA sequence: TGTGCCAGCAGCTCACAGCGGACTAGCGGGAGTGGCGAGCAGTACTTC. Its protein is CASSSQRTSGSGEQYF.

This clonotype was counted ten times or more. This chain joins TRBV7-2 and TRBJ2-7; D remains unclear. This CDR3 region has 14 residues. Germline V lookup: CDR1 SGHTA, CDR2 FQGNSA. V was trimmed by 3 bases and J by 0 bases, leaving 9 bases between them. The CDR3 loop is CASSFVTDSYEQYF. In nucleotides, the CDR3 is TGTGCCAGCAGCTTCGTGACGGACTCCTACGAGCAGTACTTC.

The V gene is TRBV4-2, the J gene TRBJ1-1; tentative D call: TRBD1 (6 bases). Trimming shortened V by 3 bases and J by 3 bases, and 20 bases separated the two germline ends. From germline, CDR1 is LGHNA and CDR2 YNFKEQ. This CDR3 spans 17 amino acids. CDR3 protein: CASSHPPTGREDTEAFF. CDR3 DNA: TGTGCCAGCAGCCATCCCCCAACAGGGAGAGAGGACACTGAAGCTTTCTTT.

The chain has TRBV6-5 and TRBJ2-3, with D possibly TRBD1 on 5 matching bases. Germline V gene sequence: CDR1 MNHEY, CDR2 SVGAGI. CDR3 length equals 17 residues. V was trimmed by 2 bases and J by 0 bases, leaving 15 bases between them. CDR3 sequence reads: CASSYLDRAPSTDTQYF. DNA of the CDR3: TGTGCCAGCAGTTACCTCGACAGAGCCCCTAGCACAGATACGCAGTATTTT.

V usage is TRBV4-3 and J usage is TRBJ2-3, with 9 bases identical to TRBD2. The CDR3 loop spans 19 amino acids. Germline V gives CDR1 LGHNA, CDR2 YSLEER. V gave up 0 bases and J gave up 3 bases; unmatched junction bases: 13. CDR3 residues: CASSQDGWNSGSWTDTQYF. CDR3 nucleotide sequence: TGCGCCAGCAGCCAAGATGGGTGGAATAGCGGGAGTTGGACAGATACGCAGTATTTT.

This chain joins TRBV4-1 and TRBJ2-1; possibly TRBD2 for D (5 bases). Germline V gives CDR1 MGHRA, CDR2 YSYEKL. V was pared by 4 bases and J by 4 bases, with 11 bases between. The CDR3 sequence is 14 residues long. CDR3 residues: CASSRDEGYNEQFF. For the CDR3, the DNA is TGCGCCAGCAGCCGCGACGAGGGATACAATGAGCAGTTCTTC.

This clonotype has just a few counts. The rearrangement uses TRBV4-2 and TRBJ2-1, with 8 bases identical to TRBD2. The junction had 9 bases not matched to a gene; V was cut back by 0 bases and J by 8 bases. CDR3 length: 16 residues. Per germline, CDR1 LGHNA and CDR2 YNFKEQ. CDR3 in amino acids: CASSQDLREGRDEQFF. In DNA, the CDR3 is TGTGCCAGCAGCCAAGATCTCCGGGAGGGCCGGGATGAGCAGTTCTTC.

A few counts support this clonotype. The chain combines TRBV20-1 with TRBJ1-5, with D unresolved. In germline, CDR1 is DFQATT, CDR2 SNEGSKA (reference sequence). Trimming stripped 7 bases from V and 4 bases from J, with 11 bases between. The CDR3 is 12 amino acids. In DNA, the CDR3 is TGCAGTGTGTCCCAGTCTAATCAGCCCCAGCATTTT. This gives the protein CSVSQSNQPQHF.

This clonotype was seen a few times. The chain has TRBV7-9 and TRBJ2-2; 7 bases match TRBD2. The V and J ends lost 5 bases and 7 bases, in that order; junction bases with no gene match: 7. The CDR3 loop spans 14 amino acids. The germline CDR1 and CDR2 sequences are SEHNR and FQNEAQ (reference sequence). The CDR3 nucleotides are TGTGCCAGCAGCAGAATTCGGGAGGTCGGGGAGCTGTTTTTT. It encodes CASSRIREVGELFF.

This clonotype was counted only a few times. The rearrangement uses TRBV3-1 and TRBJ2-1; no clear D gene. CDR1 and CDR2 from the germline V gene are LGHDT and YNNKEL (reference sequence). V shed 3 bases and J shed 4 bases, with 10 bases lying between them. This CDR3 is built from 14 residues. The CDR3 here is CASSHGLGYNEQFF. CDR3 DNA: TGTGCCAGCAGCCACGGTCTGGGATACAATGAGCAGTTCTTC.

The chain employs TRBV24-1 and TRBJ1-5; D not certain. The CDR3 sequence is 17 residues long. With 1 base removed from V and 1 base from J, the gap between germline ends came to 13 bases. Germline CDR1 KGHDR, CDR2 SFDVKD. CDR3 sequence: CATSDFKAGLSNQPQHF. CDR3 coding DNA: TGTGCCACCAGTGATTTTAAGGCAGGACTAAGCAATCAGCCCCAGCATTTT.

This sequence joins TRBV20-1 and TRBJ2-5; D not resolved. V lost 1 base to trimming and J lost 0 bases, with 12 bases between them. Germline values: CDR1 DFQATT, CDR2 SNEGSKA (reference sequence). The CDR3 extends over 15 amino acids. The CDR3 spells CSARGARLYQETQYF. For the CDR3, the DNA is TGCAGTGCTAGAGGAGCCCGGTTGTACCAAGAGACCCAGTACTTC.

The rearrangement links TRBV20-1 to TRBJ2-7, with no clear D. Per the germline V gene, CDR1 is DFQATT and CDR2 is SNEGSKA (reference sequence). This CDR3 has 13 amino acids. The V end was cut by 1 base, the J end by 0 bases, with 7 bases between. Here the CDR3 DNA reads TGCAGTGCTAGAGCTACCTACTCCTACGAGCAGTACTTC. Encoded protein: CSARATYSYEQYF.

The V and J genes are TRBV11-2 and TRBJ2-7, with 14 bases matching TRBD2. This CDR3 region has 18 residues. Trimming took 5 bases from V and 1 from J; bases not matched to a gene: 10. The V gene's germline CDR1 is SGHAT and CDR2 FQNNGV. Here the CDR3 reads CASSHGTSGGILSYEQYF. DNA for the CDR3: TGTGCCAGCAGCCACGGGACTAGCGGGGGAATACTGTCCTACGAGCAGTACTTC.

The V call is TRBV12-3 or TRBV12-4, the J call TRBJ1-2; possibly TRBD1 for D (6 bases). The CDR3 loop spans 15 amino acids. The V gene lost 7 bases and the J gene lost 8 bases, with 23 bases spanning the gap. The CDR3 loop is CASNPDRRGLRGYTF. In DNA form, the CDR3 reads TGTGCCAGCAATCCCGACAGGCGGGGGTTACGGGGCTACACCTTC.

This clonotype was observed a handful of times. J is TRBJ2-1 and V is TRBV20-1; TRBD1 might be the D (6 bases). This CDR3 is built from 13 residues. The germline V and J ends were trimmed by 5 bases and 4 bases, with 12 bases remaining between them. CDR1 and CDR2 (germline): DFQATT, SNEGSKA (reference sequence). The CDR3 loop is CSAAGEVYNEQFF. CDR3 DNA: TGCAGTGCTGCAGGGGAAGTTTACAATGAGCAGTTCTTC.

This clonotype was found a few times. The rearrangement links TRBV11-2 to TRBJ2-2; the D gene is possibly TRBD1 (5 bases). V was clipped by 3 bases and J by 6 bases, with 11 bases between them. The CDR3 runs 14 residues. Looked up from germline, CDR1 is SGHAT and CDR2 is FQNNGV. The CDR3, as DNA: TGTGCCAGCAGCTTCATCCTGGGGCCCGGGGAGCTGTTTTTT. This sequence encodes CASSFILGPGELFF.

The chain combines TRBV20-1 with TRBJ2-7; possibly TRBD2 for D (6 bases). The CDR3 consists of 14 residues. Germline-derived CDR1 and CDR2 are DFQATT and SNEGSKA (reference sequence). Trimming left V 3 bases short and J 9 bases short, with 21 bases between. CDR3 protein: CSASLASAYEGQYF. DNA of the CDR3: TGCAGTGCTAGTTTGGCTAGCGCCTACGAAGGGCAGTACTTC.

This clonotype turned up a few times. The rearrangement links TRBV12-3 or TRBV12-4 to TRBJ2-1, with D perhaps assigned TRBD1 or TRBD2 (5 bases each). This CDR3 spans 17 amino acids. The V and J ends lost 6 bases and 3 bases respectively, with 21 bases between them. The CDR3 is CASRPLFWSRGYNEQFF. The CDR3 nucleotides read TGTGCCAGCAGGCCCCTGTTCTGGTCGAGGGGCTACAATGAGCAGTTCTTC.

This chain connects TRBV5-5 to TRBJ2-7; unclear D gene. The germline gives CDR1 SGHKS, CDR2 YYEKEE (reference sequence). The CDR3 has 14 amino acids. With 4 bases removed from V and 5 bases from J, the gap between germline ends came to 16 bases. CDR3 nucleotides: TGTGCCAGCAGCCAACTCCATGGGGTCCACGAGCAGTACTTC. This gives the protein CASSQLHGVHEQYF.

This chain joins TRBV6-5 and TRBJ1-2; TRBD1 agrees at 8 bases. Germline V CDR1 and CDR2: MNHEY, SVGAGI. V gave up 2 bases and J gave up 5 bases; unmatched junction bases: 4. This CDR3 comprises 14 residues. The CDR3 DNA sequence: TGTGCCAGCAGTTACGCGGACAGGGCTTATGGCTACACCTTC. This codes for CASSYADRAYGYTF.

The chain carries TRBV6-5 and TRBJ2-6, with TRBD1 matching over 9 bases. V lost 5 bases to trimming and J lost 3 bases; unmatched junction nucleotides: 8. The CDR3 loop spans 17 amino acids. CDR1 MNHEY and CDR2 SVGAGI come from the germline V gene. The CDR3 bases are TGTGCCAGCAGTCAACCGGGGACAGGGAGTGGGGCCAACGTCCTGACTTTC. It yields the protein CASSQPGTGSGANVLTF.

The chain has TRBV5-4 and TRBJ2-7, with 9 bases lining up with TRBD2. CDR3 length equals 14 residues. With V trimmed by 2 bases and J by 3 bases, 3 bases remained unmatched. CDR1 is SGHNT and CDR2 is YYREEE in the germline V gene (reference sequence). The CDR3 DNA is TGTGCCAGCAGCTTCGGGACTAGCAGCTACGAGCAGTACTTC. Encoded protein: CASSFGTSSYEQYF.

The V call is TRBV30, the J call TRBJ2-7; a possible D gene is TRBD2 (6 bases). Germline lookup yields CDR1 GTSNPN and CDR2 SVGIG (reference sequence). The V end lost 3 bases, the J end lost 3 bases, and 12 bases lay between the germline ends. This CDR3 comprises 13 residues. The DNA for the CDR3 is TGTGCCTGGAGAATAGCGGAGCTCTACGAGCAGTACTTC. Its translation is CAWRIAELYEQYF.